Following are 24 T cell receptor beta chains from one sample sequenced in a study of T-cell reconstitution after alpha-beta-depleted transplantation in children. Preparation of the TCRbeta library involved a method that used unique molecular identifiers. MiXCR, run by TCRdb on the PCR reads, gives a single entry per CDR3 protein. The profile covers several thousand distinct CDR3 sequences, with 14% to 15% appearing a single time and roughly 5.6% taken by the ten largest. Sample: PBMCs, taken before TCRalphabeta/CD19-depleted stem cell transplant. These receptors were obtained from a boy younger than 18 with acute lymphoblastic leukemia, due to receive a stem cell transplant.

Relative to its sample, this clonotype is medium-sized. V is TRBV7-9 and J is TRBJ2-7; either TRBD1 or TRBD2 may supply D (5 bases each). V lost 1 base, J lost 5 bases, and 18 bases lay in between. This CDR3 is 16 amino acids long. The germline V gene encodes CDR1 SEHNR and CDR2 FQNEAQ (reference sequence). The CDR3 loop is CASSLVGRGLGDEQYF. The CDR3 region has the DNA TGTGCCAGCAGCTTAGTGGGTCGGGGCTTGGGGGACGAGCAGTACTTC.

This CDR3 reads CAWSPSSPGELFF. The CDR3 bases are TGTGCCTGGAGCCCAAGTAGTCCCGGGGAGCTGTTTTTT. V is TRBV30 and J is TRBJ2-2; no reliable D call. Per the germline V gene, CDR1 is GTSNPN and CDR2 is SVGIG (reference sequence). The CDR3 runs to 13 residues. Trimming stripped 3 bases from V and 6 bases from J, with 11 bases between.

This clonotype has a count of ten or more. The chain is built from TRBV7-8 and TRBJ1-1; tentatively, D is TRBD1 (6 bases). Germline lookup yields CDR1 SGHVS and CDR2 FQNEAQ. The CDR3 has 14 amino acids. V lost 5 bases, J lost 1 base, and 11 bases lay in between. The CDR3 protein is CASSRTGQNTEAFF. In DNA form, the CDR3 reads TGTGCCAGCAGCCGCACGGGACAGAACACTGAAGCTTTCTTT. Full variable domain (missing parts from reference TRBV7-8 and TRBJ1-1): GAGVSQSPRYKVAKRGQDVALRCDPISGHVSLFWYQQALGQGPEFLTYFQNEAQLDKSGLPSDRFFAERPEGSVSTLKIQRTQQEDSAVYLCASSRTGQNTEAFFGQGTRLTVV.

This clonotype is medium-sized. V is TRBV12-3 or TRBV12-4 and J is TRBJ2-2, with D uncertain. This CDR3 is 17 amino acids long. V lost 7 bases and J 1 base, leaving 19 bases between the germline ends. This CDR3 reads CASTFAVGLRNTGELFF. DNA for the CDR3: TGTGCCAGCACCTTCGCAGTAGGTCTAAGGAACACCGGGGAGCTGTTTTTT.

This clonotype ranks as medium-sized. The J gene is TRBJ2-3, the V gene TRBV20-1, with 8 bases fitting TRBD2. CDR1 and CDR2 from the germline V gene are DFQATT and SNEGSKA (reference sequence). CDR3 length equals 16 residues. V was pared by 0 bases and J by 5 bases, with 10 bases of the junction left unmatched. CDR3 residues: CSARDPRAGVGDTQYF. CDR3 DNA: TGCAGTGCTAGAGATCCGCGAGCGGGGGTAGGAGATACGCAGTATTTT.

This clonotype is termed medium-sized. The CDR3 DNA sequence: TGTGCCAGCAGCCCCCCGTGGGCGGAAGAGACCCAGTACTTC. Its translation: CASSPPWAEETQYF. The rearrangement uses TRBV7-2 and TRBJ2-5, with D uncertain. The V gene's germline CDR1 is SGHTA and CDR2 FQGNSA. This CDR3 has 14 residues. Trimming shortened V by 5 bases and J by 3 bases, and 13 bases separated the two germline ends.

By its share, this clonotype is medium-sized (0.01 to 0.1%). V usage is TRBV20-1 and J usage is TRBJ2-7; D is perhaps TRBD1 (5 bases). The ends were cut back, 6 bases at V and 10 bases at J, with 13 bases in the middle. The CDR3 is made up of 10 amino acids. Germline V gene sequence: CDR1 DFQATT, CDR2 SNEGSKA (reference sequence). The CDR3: CSAERQGQYF. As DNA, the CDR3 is TGCAGTGCAGAGAGGCAGGGCCAGTACTTC.

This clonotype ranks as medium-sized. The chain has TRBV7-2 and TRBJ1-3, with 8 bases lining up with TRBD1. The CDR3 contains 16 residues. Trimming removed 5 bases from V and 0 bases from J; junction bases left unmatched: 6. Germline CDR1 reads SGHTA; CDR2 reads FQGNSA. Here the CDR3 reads CASSRGQGRSGNTIYF. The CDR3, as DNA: TGTGCCAGCAGCCGCGGACAGGGACGCTCTGGAAACACCATATATTTT. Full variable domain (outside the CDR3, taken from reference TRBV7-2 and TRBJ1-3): GAGVSQSPSNKVTEKGKDVELRCDPISGHTALYWYRQSLGQGLEFLIYFQGNSAPDKSGLPSDRFSAERTGGSVSTLTIQRTQQEDSAVYLCASSRGQGRSGNTIYFGEGSWLTVV.

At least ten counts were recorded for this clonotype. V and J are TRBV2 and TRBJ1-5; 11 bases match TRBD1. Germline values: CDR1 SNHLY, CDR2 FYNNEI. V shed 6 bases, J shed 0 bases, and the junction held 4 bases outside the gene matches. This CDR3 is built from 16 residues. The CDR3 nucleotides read TGTGCCAGCAGCGGGGACAGGGGGTTTAGCAATCAGCCCCAGCATTTT. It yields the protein CASSGDRGFSNQPQHF.

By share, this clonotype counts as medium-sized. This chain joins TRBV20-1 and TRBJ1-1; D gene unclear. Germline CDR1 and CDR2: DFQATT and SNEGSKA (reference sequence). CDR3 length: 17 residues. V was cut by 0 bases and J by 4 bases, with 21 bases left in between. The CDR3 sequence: CSARDFRTTAGLTEAFF. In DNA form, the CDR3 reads TGCAGTGCTAGAGATTTCCGGACCACAGCCGGGCTCACTGAAGCTTTCTTT.

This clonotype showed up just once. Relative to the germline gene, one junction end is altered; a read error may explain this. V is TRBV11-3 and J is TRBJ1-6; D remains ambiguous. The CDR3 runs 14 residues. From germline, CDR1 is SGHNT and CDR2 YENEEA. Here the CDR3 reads CASSLVRTNSRLRF. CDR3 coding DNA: TGTGCCAGCAGCTTAGTTCGGACGAACTCACGCCTCCGCTTT.

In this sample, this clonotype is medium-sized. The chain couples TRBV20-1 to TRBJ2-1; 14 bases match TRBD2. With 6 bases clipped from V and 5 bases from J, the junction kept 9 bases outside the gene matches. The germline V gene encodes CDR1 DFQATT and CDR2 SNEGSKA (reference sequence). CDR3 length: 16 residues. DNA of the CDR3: TGCAGTGCCAGACTAGCGGGGGGGTATCGGAACAATGAGCAGTTCTTC. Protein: CSARLAGGYRNNEQFF.

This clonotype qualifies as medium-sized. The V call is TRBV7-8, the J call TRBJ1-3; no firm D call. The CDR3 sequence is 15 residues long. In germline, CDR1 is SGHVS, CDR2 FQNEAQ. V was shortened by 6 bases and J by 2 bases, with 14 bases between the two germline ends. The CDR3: CASRLDKSAGNTIYF. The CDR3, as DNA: TGTGCCAGCAGACTCGACAAGAGCGCTGGAAACACCATATATTTT.

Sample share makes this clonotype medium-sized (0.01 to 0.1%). The CDR3 bases are TGTGCCAGTAGTATAGATGTAGGGGGCCGGACTGAAGCTTTCTTT. Its translation is CASSIDVGGRTEAFF. The chain recombines TRBV19 with TRBJ1-1; 7 bases map to TRBD1. The V gene's germline CDR1 is LNHDA and CDR2 SQIVND (reference sequence). The CDR3 consists of 15 residues. With V trimmed by 0 bases and J by 5 bases, 6 bases remained unmatched.

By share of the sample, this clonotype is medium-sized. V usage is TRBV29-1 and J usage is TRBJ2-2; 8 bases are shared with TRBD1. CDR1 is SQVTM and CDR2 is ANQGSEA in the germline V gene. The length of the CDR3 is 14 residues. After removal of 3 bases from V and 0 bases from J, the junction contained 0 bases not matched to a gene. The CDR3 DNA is TGCAGCGTTGAGGACAGGGCGAACACCGGGGAGCTGTTTTTT. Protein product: CSVEDRANTGELFF.

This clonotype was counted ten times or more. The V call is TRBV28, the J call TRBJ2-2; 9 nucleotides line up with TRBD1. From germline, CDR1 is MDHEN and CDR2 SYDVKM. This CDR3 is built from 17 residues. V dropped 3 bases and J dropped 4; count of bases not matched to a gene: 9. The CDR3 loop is CASSFPRTGAVTGELFF. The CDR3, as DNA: TGTGCCAGCAGTTTCCCCAGGACAGGGGCGGTCACCGGGGAGCTGTTTTTT.

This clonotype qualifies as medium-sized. CDR3 amino acids: CASSFGGLRDQPQHF. In DNA, the CDR3 is TGTGCCAGCAGTTTTGGTGGGTTACGTGATCAGCCCCAGCATTTT. The rearrangement links TRBV6-2 or TRBV6-3 to TRBJ1-5; no firm D call. V lost 4 bases to trimming and J lost 5 bases, with 15 bases between them. The CDR3 runs 15 residues. CDR1 and CDR2 from the germline V gene are MNHEY and SVGEGT.

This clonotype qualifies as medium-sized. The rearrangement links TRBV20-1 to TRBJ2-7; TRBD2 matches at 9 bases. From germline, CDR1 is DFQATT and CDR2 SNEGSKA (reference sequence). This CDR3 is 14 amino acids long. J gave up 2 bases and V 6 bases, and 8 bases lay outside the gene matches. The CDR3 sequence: CSARRLAEPYEQYF. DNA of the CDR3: TGCAGTGCCCGTAGACTAGCGGAGCCCTACGAGCAGTACTTC.

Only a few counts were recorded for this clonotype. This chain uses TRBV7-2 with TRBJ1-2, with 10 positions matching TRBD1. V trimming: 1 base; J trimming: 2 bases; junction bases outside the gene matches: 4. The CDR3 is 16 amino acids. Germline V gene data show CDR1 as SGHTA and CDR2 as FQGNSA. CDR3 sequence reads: CASSLGDRGHNYGYTF. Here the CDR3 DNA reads TGTGCCAGCAGCTTAGGAGACAGGGGGCACAACTATGGCTACACCTTC. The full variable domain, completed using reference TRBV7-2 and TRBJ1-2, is GAGVSQSPSNKVTEKGKDVELRCDPISGHTALYWYRQSLGQGLEFLIYFQGNSAPDKSGLPSDRFSAERTGGSVSTLTIQRTQQEDSAVYLCASSLGDRGHNYGYTFGSGTRLTVV.

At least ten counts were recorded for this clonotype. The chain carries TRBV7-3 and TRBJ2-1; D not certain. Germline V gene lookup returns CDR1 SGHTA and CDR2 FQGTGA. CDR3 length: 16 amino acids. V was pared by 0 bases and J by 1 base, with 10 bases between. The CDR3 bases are TGTGCCAGCAGCTTAACTCGGTTACAGTCCTACAATGAGCAGTTCTTC. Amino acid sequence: CASSLTRLQSYNEQFF.

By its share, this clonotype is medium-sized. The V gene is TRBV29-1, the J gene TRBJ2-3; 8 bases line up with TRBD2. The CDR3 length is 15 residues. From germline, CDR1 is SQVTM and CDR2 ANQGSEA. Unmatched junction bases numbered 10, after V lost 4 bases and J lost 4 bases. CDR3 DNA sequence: TGCAGCGTTGTCGTAAGCGGGAGATCAGCAGATACGCAGTATTTT. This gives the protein CSVVVSGRSADTQYF.

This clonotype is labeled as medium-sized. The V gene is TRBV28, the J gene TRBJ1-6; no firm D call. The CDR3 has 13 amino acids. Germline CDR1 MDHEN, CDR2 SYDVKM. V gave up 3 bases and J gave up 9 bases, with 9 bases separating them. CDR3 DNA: TGTGCCAGCAGTTTTCCTCATGGTTCACCCCTCCACTTT. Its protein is CASSFPHGSPLHF.

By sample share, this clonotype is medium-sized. The chain's CDR3 is CASSRTSGDNNEQFF. The CDR3 bases are TGCGCCAGCAGCCGGACTAGCGGGGACAACAATGAGCAGTTCTTC. The rearrangement links TRBV4-1 to TRBJ2-1, with 12 bases aligning to TRBD2. The CDR3 has 15 residues. The J segment lost 5 bases and the V segment lost 4 bases, leaving 3 bases of the junction unmatched. Germline values: CDR1 MGHRA, CDR2 YSYEKL.

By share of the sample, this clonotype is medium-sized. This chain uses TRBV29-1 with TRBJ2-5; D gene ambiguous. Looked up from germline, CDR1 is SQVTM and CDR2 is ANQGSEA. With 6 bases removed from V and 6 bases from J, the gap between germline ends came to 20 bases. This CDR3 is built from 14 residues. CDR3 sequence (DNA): TGCAGCGTGACCGCCTATCTACCTCCCCAGACCCAGTACTTC. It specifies CSVTAYLPPQTQYF.